Shown below are 20 T cell receptor beta chains from a single sample sequenced in a study of OX40 agonist ivuxolimab in advanced cancers. TCRdb's copy holds only in-frame clones and misses some; the assay was immunoSEQ multiplex PCR. This repertoire shows about 58,000 clones, 86% found once; its top ten account for approximately 1%. Sequenced here: CD4+ or CD8+ T cells sorted from blood, sampled in a trial of the OX40 agonist ivuxolimab. Source of these receptors: an adult with an advanced solid tumor such as melanoma, head and neck, liver or kidney cancer.

J is TRBJ2-7 and V is TRBV5-1; TRBD2 agrees at 10 bases. The V segment lost 5 bases and the J segment 3 bases; nucleotides outside the gene matches: 5. CDR1 and CDR2 (germline): SGHRS, YFSETQ. This CDR3 region has 14 residues. CDR3: CASRRASGGYEQYF. For the CDR3, the DNA is TGCGCCAGCAGGCGAGCTAGCGGGGGCTACGAGCAGTACTTC.

V usage is TRBV7-9 and J usage is TRBJ1-2; no firm D call. The V gene's germline CDR1 is SEHNR and CDR2 FQNEAQ (reference sequence). V lost 1 base, J lost 2 bases, and 5 bases lay in between. This CDR3 spans 13 amino acids. For the CDR3, the DNA is TGTGCCAGCAGCTTAGAACAGAACTATGGCTACACCTTC. It is translated as CASSLEQNYGYTF.

This clone was observed a single time. The chain combines TRBV6-8 with TRBJ2-3; a weak D match, TRBD2 (5 bases). Looked up from germline, CDR1 is MNHGY and CDR2 is SAAAGT. The CDR3 contains 15 residues. V was trimmed by 0 bases and J by 1 base, leaving 8 bases between them. This CDR3 is CASSYSGAGTDTQYF. The DNA of the CDR3 is TGTGCCAGCAGTTACTCCGGAGCGGGCACAGATACGCAGTATTTT.

This chain joins TRBV5-1 and TRBJ2-1; TRBD2 agrees at 14 bases. With V trimmed by 4 bases and J by 1 base, 4 bases remained unmatched. The CDR3 is 17 residues long. CDR1 SGHRS and CDR2 YFSETQ come from the germline V gene. The CDR3 sequence: CASSPGTSGGSYNEQFF. CDR3 coding DNA: TGCGCCAGCAGCCCCGGGACTAGCGGGGGTTCCTACAATGAGCAGTTCTTC.

The CDR3 spells CASSLGIDVAKNIQYF. The DNA of the CDR3 is TGTGCCAGCAGCTTGGGGATTGACGTAGCCAAAAACATTCAGTACTTC. The chain uses TRBV5-5 and TRBJ2-4; D call uncertain. The length of the CDR3 is 16 residues. Germline CDR1 SGHKS, CDR2 YYEKEE (reference sequence). Between the trimmed V and J ends, which lost 0 bases and 0 bases, there was a span of 10 bases.

This sequence joins TRBV2 and TRBJ2-6; TRBD1 aligns across 7 bases. The germline V gene has CDR1 SNHLY and CDR2 FYNNEI. V lost 7 bases to trimming and J lost 0 bases; unmatched junction nucleotides: 3. This CDR3 is 15 amino acids long. This CDR3 is CASTDRTSGANVLTF. The DNA of the CDR3 is TGTGCCAGCACGGACAGGACCTCTGGGGCCAACGTCCTGACTTTC.

This chain uses TRBV18 with TRBJ2-3; TRBD2 matches 11 bases. The CDR3 sequence is 17 residues long. The trim removed 3 bases at V and 0 bases at J, leaving 5 bases unmatched. Germline loops: CDR1 KGHSH, CDR2 LQKENI. CDR3: CASSPLASGGSTDTQYF. The CDR3 region has the DNA TGTGCCAGCTCACCCCTGGCTAGCGGGGGGAGCACAGATACGCAGTATTTT.

The chain has TRBV10-3 and TRBJ1-3; D unclear. Trimming removed 2 bases from V and 0 bases from J, with 14 bases in between. Germline CDR1 is ENHRY and CDR2 is SYGVKD. The CDR3 length is 17 residues. The CDR3, as DNA: TGTGCCATCAGTGAGAGGCAGCGCAAGCTCTCTGGAAACACCATATATTTT. Its translation is CAISERQRKLSGNTIYF.

This chain connects TRBV2 to TRBJ2-7; 7 bases align to TRBD1. J was trimmed by 3 bases and V by 7 bases; bases with no gene match: 9. The germline gives CDR1 SNHLY, CDR2 FYNNEI. This CDR3 has 14 residues. The CDR3 region is CASTLQGHVYEQYF. The CDR3, as DNA: TGTGCCAGCACCCTACAGGGGCACGTCTACGAGCAGTACTTC.

Regarding this clone: Other nucleotide sequences from this sample produce the same CDR3. V gene TRBV4-1 combines with J gene TRBJ2-6; D might be TRBD1 (6 bases). CDR3 length: 17 amino acids. The V end lost 1 base, the J end lost 0 bases, and 10 bases lay between the germline ends. CDR1 and CDR2 (germline): MGHRA, YSYEKL. The CDR3, as DNA: TGCGCCAGCAGCCAAGTGGACAGATCCTCTGGGGCCAACGTCCTGACTTTC. Protein: CASSQVDRSSGANVLTF.

V gene TRBV5-1 combines with J gene TRBJ1-1, with 8 bases aligning to TRBD1. V lost 3 bases and J lost 0; bases outside the gene matches: 13. CDR3 length: 18 amino acids. Germline V gives CDR1 SGHRS, CDR2 YFSETQ. CDR3 sequence reads: CASSSQPQGAPLNTEAFF. Here the CDR3 DNA reads TGCGCCAGCAGCTCCCAACCCCAGGGGGCTCCTCTGAACACTGAAGCTTTCTTT.

The chain combines TRBV2 with TRBJ2-2, with D uncertain. Germline V gene sequence: CDR1 SNHLY, CDR2 FYNNEI. Trimming took off 6 bases at V and 1 base at J, with 9 bases between the two ends. This CDR3 is built from 14 residues. In DNA form, the CDR3 reads TGTGCCAGCAGGGACCGCCGGAACACCGGGGAGCTGTTTTTT. This encodes CASRDRRNTGELFF.

The rearrangement joins TRBV15 to TRBJ2-5; D not certain. Germline V lookup: CDR1 LNHNV, CDR2 YYDKDF (reference sequence). This CDR3 is built from 15 residues. V lost 0 bases to trimming and J lost 1 base, with 9 bases between them. The CDR3 DNA follows: TGTGCCACCAGCAGAGAATTTGTTTCCCAAGAGACCCAGTACTTC. As protein: CATSREFVSQETQYF.

This chain uses TRBV4-1 with TRBJ2-1; D possibly corresponds to TRBD2 (6 bases). The CDR3 covers 16 residues. V was trimmed by 4 bases and J by 5 bases, leaving 18 bases between them. The V gene's germline CDR1 is MGHRA and CDR2 YSYEKL. CDR3 amino acids: CASSREGTAINNEQFF. DNA for the CDR3: TGCGCCAGCAGCCGAGAAGGGACTGCGATAAACAATGAGCAGTTCTTC.

This clone was picked up one time. For the CDR3, the DNA is TGTGCCATCAGTGAGGGGGGGCAGGTGGGAACTGAAGCTTTCTTT. The encoded protein is CAISEGGQVGTEAFF. V is TRBV10-3 and J is TRBJ1-1; the D gene is possibly TRBD1 (6 bases). V was shortened by 2 bases and J by 5 bases, with 15 bases between the two germline ends. Germline V gives CDR1 ENHRY, CDR2 SYGVKD. The CDR3 contains 15 residues.

The chain has TRBV7-2 and TRBJ1-5, with D maybe TRBD1 (6 bases). V lost 6 bases and J 2 bases, leaving 11 bases between the germline ends. This CDR3 has 14 residues. Per germline, CDR1 SGHTA and CDR2 FQGNSA. The chain's CDR3 is CASSSRTGNQPQHF. As DNA, the CDR3 is TGTGCCAGCAGTTCGAGGACAGGCAATCAGCCCCAGCATTTT.

The chain is built from TRBV19 and TRBJ2-2, with a tentative D call TRBD1 (5 bases). This CDR3 region has 14 residues. Germline V gene lookup returns CDR1 LNHDA and CDR2 SQIVND (reference sequence). Deletions cut 9 bases from V and 3 bases from J, with 14 bases between. CDR3 in amino acids: CASSLDRYTGELFF. CDR3 sequence (DNA): TGTGCCAGCTCTCTTGACAGATACACCGGGGAGCTGTTTTTT.

The rearrangement links TRBV2 to TRBJ2-7; 7 bases are shared with TRBD2. Germline CDR1 and CDR2: SNHLY and FYNNEI. The CDR3 covers 11 residues. The junction had 4 bases not matched to a gene; V was cut back by 7 bases and J by 7 bases. CDR3 nucleotide sequence: TGTGCCAGCAATCTGGGGGGGGAGCAGTACTTC. This codes for CASNLGGEQYF. The whole variable domain, filled in from reference TRBV2 and TRBJ2-7, reads EPEVTQTPSHQVTQMGQEVILRCVPISNHLYFYWYRQILGQKVEFLVSFYNNEISEKSEIFDDQFSVERPDGSNFTLKIRSTKLEDSAMYFCASNLGGEQYFGPGTRLTVT.

J is TRBJ1-1 and V is TRBV5-1; 9 nucleotides align to TRBD1. The CDR3 contains 15 residues. Germline trimming cut 2 bases from V and 1 base from J; bases unmatched to any gene: 3. Germline V gene lookup returns CDR1 SGHRS and CDR2 YFSETQ. CDR3 sequence (DNA): TGCGCCAGCAGCTTTACGGGACAGGGGAACACTGAAGCTTTCTTT. Its translation: CASSFTGQGNTEAFF.

The V gene is TRBV11-1, the J gene TRBJ2-7, with D perhaps TRBD2 (6 bases). Germline V lookup: CDR1 SGHAT, CDR2 FQDESV (reference sequence). The CDR3 sequence is 14 residues long. The V end lost 6 bases, the J end lost 3 bases, and 15 bases lay between the germline ends. CDR3 bases: TGTGCCAGCAGGGCACGGGGGTCGGGCTACGAGCAGTACTTC. Translating it yields CASRARGSGYEQYF.